These T cell receptor beta chains were read from a single sample in a study of regulatory T cells in long-lasting Graves disease. TCRdb reprocessed the multiplex PCR reads via MiXCR and lists one record per CDR3 protein. Counted here are around 400,000 distinct CDR3 sequences, 10% to 15% occurring once; the ten biggest clones make up about 19%. The sample was also reused in another study, on T cells in Graves' hyperthyroidism and ophthalmopathy.

The source material was peripheral blood mononuclear cells (PBMCs), sampled at new diagnosis, from a patient treated with antithyroid drugs. Receptor source: a woman younger than 35 with Graves disease. CDR3s include the opening cysteine and the closing phenylalanine or tryptophan. The order of the fields is V gene, clone size, D gene, J gene, CDR3 protein, CDR3 DNA. The D gene is left open where the match is weak. Clone size appears in some rows only: once, few, many, or a class for an expanded clone.

>TRBV12-3/TRBV12-4|many|-|TRBJ1-1
CASSQRTGMNTEAFF
TGTGCCAGCAGCCAAAGGACGGGGATGAACACTGAAGCTTTCTTT
>TRBV29-1|many|-|TRBJ2-7
CSVRRGYEQYF
TGCAGCGTCCGCCGGGGCTACGAGCAGTACTTC
>TRBV20-1|many|TRBD2|TRBJ2-3
CSAPLAGTPDTQYF
TGCAGTGCTCCCTTAGCGGGTACCCCAGATACGCAGTATTTT
>TRBV4-3|few|TRBD2|TRBJ2-7
CASSQDWTSGRQSEQYF
TGCGCCAGCAGCCAAGACTGGACTAGCGGGAGGCAAAGCGAGCAGTACTTC
>TRBV30|-|-|TRBJ2-7
CAWGSDSDSTYEQYF
TGTGCCTGGGGCTCCGACAGTGACTCTACCTACGAGCAGTACTTC
>TRBV20-1|few|-|TRBJ1-3
CGALSTPGNTIYF
TGCGGTGCCTTAAGCACGCCTGGAAACACCATATATTTT
>TRBV11-3|many|-|TRBJ2-7
CASSLGPDSYEQYF
TGTGCCAGCAGCTTAGGTCCTGATTCCTACGAGCAGTACTTC
>TRBV20-1|many|TRBD2|TRBJ2-1
CSARDSSGLAGGYDEQFF
TGCAGTGCTAGAGATTCCTCCGGACTAGCGGGAGGGTACGATGAGCAGTTCTTC
>TRBV29-1|few|TRBD1|TRBJ1-5
CSVSGQGYSQPQHF
TGCAGCGTATCCGGACAGGGTTACAGTCAGCCCCAGCATTTT
>TRBV20-1|many|TRBD1|TRBJ1-6
CSAKLTGGYSPLHF
TGCAGTGCCAAACTGACAGGGGGCTATTCACCCCTCCACTTT
>TRBV28|many|-|TRBJ2-7
CASSFQGGTYEQYF
TGTGCCAGCAGTTTTCAGGGGGGTACCTACGAGCAGTACTTC
>TRBV6-2/TRBV6-3|few|TRBD2|TRBJ2-2
CASSSRLAPGELFF
TGTGCCAGCAGTTCCAGACTAGCCCCCGGGGAGCTGTTTTTT
>TRBV20-1|few|-|TRBJ2-5
CSARDSWRRRLGTQYF
TGCAGTGCTAGAGATTCTTGGAGGAGAAGATTGGGGACCCAGTACTTC
>TRBV18|many|-|TRBJ2-1
CASSPTGIYNEQFF
TGTGCCAGCTCACCGACGGGGATCTACAATGAGCAGTTCTTC
>TRBV30|few|TRBD2|TRBJ2-3
CAGGLAGVTASTDTQYF
TGTGCCGGGGGACTAGCGGGAGTGACGGCTAGCACAGATACGCAGTATTTT
>TRBV6-1|many|TRBD2|TRBJ2-1
CASSHPGLAGDNEQFF
TGTGCCAGCAGTCACCCGGGACTAGCGGGGGACAATGAGCAGTTCTTC
>TRBV4-3|-|-|TRBJ1-2
CASSQPDSANGYTF
TGCGCCAGCAGCCAACCCGATTCAGCTAATGGCTACACCTTC
>TRBV4-3|few|-|TRBJ1-1
CASSHRAVQPGTFF
TGCGCCAGCAGCCACAGGGCGGTTCAACCGGGAACTTTCTTT
>TRBV11-2|many|-|TRBJ1-2
CASSTPRDGTFYGYTF
TGTGCCAGCAGCACCCCTCGGGACGGAACCTTCTATGGCTACACCTTC
>TRBV11-1|-|TRBD1|TRBJ2-3
CASSLQGQAVVTDTQYF
TGTGCCAGCAGCCTGCAAGGACAGGCGGTCGTGACAGATACGCAGTATTTT
>TRBV29-1|-|-|TRBJ2-1
CSLRRSSYNEQFF
TGCAGCTTGCGGAGAAGCTCCTACAATGAGCAGTTCTTC
>TRBV20-1|-|-|TRBJ1-1
CSAGTEWDEAFF
TGCAGTGCTGGAACTGAATGGGATGAAGCTTTCTTT
>TRBV27|many|-|TRBJ2-5
CASSLRVQETQYF
TGTGCCAGCAGTTTACGAGTTCAAGAGACCCAGTACTTC
>TRBV6-5|many|-|TRBJ1-3
CASSYRPGNTIYF
TGTGCCAGCAGTTACAGACCTGGAAACACCATATATTTT
>TRBV19|many|TRBD2|TRBJ2-2
CASSMAGGRTGELFF
TGTGCCAGTAGTATGGCGGGGGGGCGTACCGGGGAGCTGTTTTTT
>TRBV14|many|-|TRBJ2-3
CASSYSKGSPQYF
TGTGCCAGCAGCTACTCAAAGGGGTCCCCACAGTATTTT